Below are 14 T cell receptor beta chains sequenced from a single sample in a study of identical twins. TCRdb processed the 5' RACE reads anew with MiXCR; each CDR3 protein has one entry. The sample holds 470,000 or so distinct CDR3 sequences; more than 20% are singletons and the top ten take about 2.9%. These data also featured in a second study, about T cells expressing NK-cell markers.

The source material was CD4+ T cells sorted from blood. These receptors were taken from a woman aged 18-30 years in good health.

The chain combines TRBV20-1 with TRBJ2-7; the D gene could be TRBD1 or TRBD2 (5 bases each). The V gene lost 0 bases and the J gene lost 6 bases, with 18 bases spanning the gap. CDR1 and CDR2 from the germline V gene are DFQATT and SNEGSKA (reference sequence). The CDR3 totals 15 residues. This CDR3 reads CSARDSMGPGTEQYF. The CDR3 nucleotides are TGCAGTGCTAGAGACTCCATGGGTCCGGGGACCGAGCAGTACTTC.

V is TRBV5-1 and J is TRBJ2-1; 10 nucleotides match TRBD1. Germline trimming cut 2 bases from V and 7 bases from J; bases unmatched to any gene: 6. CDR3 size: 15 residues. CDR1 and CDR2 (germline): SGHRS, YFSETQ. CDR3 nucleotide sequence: TGCGCCAGCAGCTTCCAGGGGACAGGGGTTAATGAGCAGTTCTTC. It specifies CASSFQGTGVNEQFF.

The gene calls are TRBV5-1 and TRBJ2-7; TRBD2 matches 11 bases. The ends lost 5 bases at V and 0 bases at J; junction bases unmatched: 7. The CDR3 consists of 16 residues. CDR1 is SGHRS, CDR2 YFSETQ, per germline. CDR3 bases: TGCGCCAGCAGAACCACTAGCGGGAGTTCCTCCTACGAGCAGTACTTC. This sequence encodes CASRTTSGSSSYEQYF. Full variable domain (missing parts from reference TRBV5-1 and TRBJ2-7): KAGVTQTPRYLIKTRGQQVTLSCSPISGHRSVSWYQQTPGQGLQFLFEYFSETQRNKGNFPGRFSGRQFSNSRSEMNVSTLELGDSALYLCASRTTSGSSSYEQYFGPGTRLTVT.

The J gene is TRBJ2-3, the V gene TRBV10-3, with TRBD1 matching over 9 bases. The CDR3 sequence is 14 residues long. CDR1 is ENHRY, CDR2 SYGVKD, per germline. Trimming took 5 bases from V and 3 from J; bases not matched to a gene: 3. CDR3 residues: CAISTGQGTDTQYF. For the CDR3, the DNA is TGTGCCATCAGTACCGGACAGGGGACAGATACGCAGTATTTT.

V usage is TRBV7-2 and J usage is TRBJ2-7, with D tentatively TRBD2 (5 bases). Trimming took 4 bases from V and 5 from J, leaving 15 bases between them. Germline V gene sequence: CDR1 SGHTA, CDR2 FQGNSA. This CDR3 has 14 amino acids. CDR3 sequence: CASSSPGISNEQYF. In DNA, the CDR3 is TGTGCCAGCAGCTCTCCGGGAATTTCGAACGAGCAGTACTTC.

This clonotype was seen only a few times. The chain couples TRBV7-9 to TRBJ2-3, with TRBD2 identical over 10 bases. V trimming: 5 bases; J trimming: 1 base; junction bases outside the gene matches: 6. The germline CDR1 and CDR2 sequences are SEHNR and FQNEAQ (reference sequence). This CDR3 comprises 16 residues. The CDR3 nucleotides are TGTGCCAGCAGCCGTGAGGGGACTAGCGGCACAGATACGCAGTATTTT. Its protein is CASSREGTSGTDTQYF.

The CDR3 region is CASSSGRGQFF. CDR3 DNA: TGTGCCAGCAGTAGTGGTCGCGGGCAGTTCTTC. This rearrangement joins TRBV12-3 or TRBV12-4 to TRBJ2-1; no reliable D call. The CDR3 covers 11 residues. Deletions cut 5 bases from V and 12 bases from J, with 11 bases between.

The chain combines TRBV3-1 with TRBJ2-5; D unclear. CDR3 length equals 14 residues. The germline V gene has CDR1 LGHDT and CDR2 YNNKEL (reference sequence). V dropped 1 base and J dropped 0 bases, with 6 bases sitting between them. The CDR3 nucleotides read TGTGCCAGCAGCCAAGGACTTAACCAAGAGACCCAGTACTTC. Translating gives CASSQGLNQETQYF.

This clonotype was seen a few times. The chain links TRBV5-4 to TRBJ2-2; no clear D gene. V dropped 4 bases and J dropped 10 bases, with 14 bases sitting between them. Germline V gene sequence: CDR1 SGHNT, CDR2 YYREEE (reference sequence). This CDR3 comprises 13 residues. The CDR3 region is CASSPSLTEELFF. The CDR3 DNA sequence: TGTGCCAGCAGCCCGAGCCTGACTGAGGAGCTGTTTTTT.

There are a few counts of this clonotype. The CDR3 loop reads CASSAFSGWGKTQYF. The CDR3 DNA reads as TGCGCCAGCAGCGCCTTTAGCGGCTGGGGGAAGACCCAGTACTTC. This rearrangement joins TRBV4-1 to TRBJ2-5; D might be TRBD2 (6 bases). This CDR3 region has 15 residues. V was cut by 5 bases and J by 6 bases, with 19 bases left in between. The germline V gene has CDR1 MGHRA and CDR2 YSYEKL.

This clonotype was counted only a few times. In DNA form, the CDR3 reads TGTGCCAGCAGCCTGGGCCCCTATCAGCCCCAGCATTTT. It codes for CASSLGPYQPQHF. This chain connects TRBV12-3 or TRBV12-4 to TRBJ1-5; no definite D call. V lost 6 bases and J lost 5, with 11 bases in between. The CDR3 covers 13 residues.

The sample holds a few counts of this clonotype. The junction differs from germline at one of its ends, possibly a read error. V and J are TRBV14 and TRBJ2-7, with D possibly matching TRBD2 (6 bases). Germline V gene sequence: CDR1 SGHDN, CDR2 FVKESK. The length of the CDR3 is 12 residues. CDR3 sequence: CASSQEGYEQYF. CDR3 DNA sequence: TGCGCCAGCAGCCAGGAGGGTTACGAGCAGTACTTC. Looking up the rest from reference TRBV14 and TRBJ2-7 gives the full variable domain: EAGVTQFPSHSVIEKGQTVTLRCDPISGHDNLYWYRRVMGKEIKFLLHFVKESKQDESGMPNNRFLAERTGGTYSTLKVQPAELEDSGVYFCASSQEGYEQYFGPGTRLTVT.

CDR3 residues: CSAIDPFRHEQYF. CDR3 nucleotide sequence: TGCAGTGCCATAGACCCCTTTCGTCACGAGCAGTACTTC. The chain recombines TRBV20-1 with TRBJ2-7; D gene uncertain. Trimming took 6 bases from V and 5 from J, leaving 17 bases between them. Germline values: CDR1 DFQATT, CDR2 SNEGSKA (reference sequence). CDR3 size: 13 residues.

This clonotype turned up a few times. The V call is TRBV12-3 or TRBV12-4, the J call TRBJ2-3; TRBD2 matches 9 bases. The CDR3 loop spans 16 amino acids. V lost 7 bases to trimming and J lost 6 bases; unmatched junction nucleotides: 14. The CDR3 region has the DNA TGTGCCAGCACCTTAGCGGGGGCCGGTACCGGCGATACGCAGTATTTT. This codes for CASTLAGAGTGDTQYF.